This T cell receptor (beta chain) came from a study of shared T cell receptors in the human thymus (dated by TCRdb to the early 2020s). With regard to the full study: The study examined how self-reactive, shared T-cell receptor alpha chains are generated in the human thymus.

This clone has just one count. Its cognate antigen has yet to be identified. No much larger clone is present one base from it, and per-base qualities are unavailable. The CDR3 covers 15 residues, taking in both the cysteine and the phenylalanine. Only the CDR3 part of the read is kept: 45 bases, read in frame from the first base. The trim is 5 bases for V and 5 bases for J, with a gap of 16 bases between the germline ends. According to the germline V gene (reference sequence), CDR1 reads MNHEY and CDR2 reads SMNVEV. Receptor libraries were prepared by the immunoSEQ multiplex PCR assay. Sourced from immuneACCESS, this table was stored by TCRdb with only in-frame sequences that have V and J called. A share of the clones is absent; for the studies checked, an unresolved V gene accounts for under half, and the remainder has no known explanation. The sample table contains 630,000 or so clones; only one count was recorded for approximately 87% of them. The ten largest clones take up over 0.008% of the sample.

The same sample was also used in a study of human thymus T cells. The second publication reports: In Finland, the donors were immunologically healthy infants who were having open corrective cardiac surgery for congenital heart defects. Thymus tissue was collected as surgical resects that were removed during corrective cardiac surgery. Both the thymic and the peripheral blood repertoires appeared to show biased V and J gene segment usage. The related research reported highly overlapping thymic TCR repertoires among unrelated individuals. The study described the TCR alpha and beta repertoires in roughly 8 infant thymus samples and a handful of matching peripheral blood samples. Donor ages ranging from about 7 to 244 days were recorded, and 5 or 6 male and a couple of female infants were included in the cohort. Thymocytes were released mechanically from tissue and stored at -70 °C as pellets of 10-30 million cells. A QIAsymphony instrument was used to extract genomic DNA from frozen cell pellets. The immunoSEQ multiplex PCR assay was used to amplify the TCRB and TCRAD loci from a standardized quantity of quality-controlled genomic DNA. The V(D)J region was spanned by amplicons of a length sufficient to cover the CDR3 and to identify V and J genes. The amplicons were sequenced on an Illumina platform via the commercial immunoSEQ service. Primer bias and sequencing errors were corrected as previously described, and TCRAD and TCRB were defined on the basis of the IMGT database. immunoSEQ Analyzer 3.0 and VDJTools were used for repertoire analysis, which covered basic statistics, V/J segment usage, diversity estimates, rarefaction and pairwise overlap. To estimate diversity, the Chao1, ChaoE, Efron-Thisted, Shannon and inverse Simpson indices were applied, and diversity was also estimated on datasets down-sampled to the smallest sample. Repertoire overlap was assessed by strict matching of CDR3 nucleotide sequence, V gene and J gene, and clustering was done by Jaccard-based multidimensional scaling. On average, thymus samples yielded about 730,000 unique TCRB clonotypes, whereas blood samples yielded some 92,000.

The origin of this receptor is a boy younger than two with a congenital heart defect. Donor details come from another sample of the same person, matched by shared clones. Material for sequencing was thymocytes. The sequence joins TRBV27 to TRBJ1-5; a tentative D match to TRBD1 spans 6 bases. The CDR3 region has the sequence CASSLRGSLDQPQHF. In nucleotides, the sequence is TGTGCCAGCAGTCTCAGGGGTTCGTTGGATCAGCCCCAGCATTTT.